This entry describes one T cell receptor beta chain. The target antigen is unknown. This sample is drawn from a study of T cells after yellow fever vaccination. Study background: Fractions of limited cellularity were prepared by means of SMART-Seq v4 Ultra Low Input.

Regarding the study as a whole: Most primary-vaccination clones recurred post-booster (around 95% CD4, 88% CD8). A secondary response was less intense yet reached its peak sooner, at day 5 versus 15.

The 5'RACE template-switching step produced TCR cDNA and added a universal primer site and UMIs. One entry per CDR3 protein results from TCRdb running MiXCR on the 5' RACE reads. The data show some 320,000 distinct CDR3 sequences, roughly 8.7% seen once. The sample in question was PBMCs, obtained on the day of the first yellow fever vaccination. The TCR originated in a man aged 18 to 30 who received the YFV17D yellow fever vaccine.

Here the CDR3 reads CSAMGRVEKLFF. The CDR3 nucleotides read TGCAGTGCTATGGGGAGGGTCGAAAAACTGTTTTTT. The V gene is TRBV20-1, the J gene TRBJ1-4; D gene ambiguous. With 4 bases removed from V and 8 bases from J, the gap between germline ends came to 11 bases. CDR3 length: 12 residues. Germline CDR1 reads DFQATT; CDR2 reads SNEGSKA (reference sequence).